One and the same sample provided the 22 T cell receptor beta chains below, sequenced in a study of blood T cell repertoires in COVID-19. This table comes from immunoSEQ multiplex PCR, and its TCRdb copy is limited to in-frame clones, with some not included. The data show 210,000 or so clones, with 80% to 90% seen just once and approximately 8% held by the top ten. The sample was peripheral blood. These TCRs come from a woman between 50 and 59 years old with active or convalescent COVID-19.

The chain joins TRBV5-1 to TRBJ2-3; 12 nucleotides match TRBD2. With V trimmed by 4 bases and J by 3 bases, 6 bases remained unmatched. Germline V gene sequence: CDR1 SGHRS, CDR2 YFSETQ. The CDR3 contains 16 residues. The CDR3 is CASSPLTSGSTDTQYF. Here the CDR3 DNA reads TGCGCCAGCAGCCCCCTGACTAGCGGGAGTACAGATACGCAGTATTTT.

The chain carries TRBV3-1 (or the pseudogene TRBV3-2) and TRBJ2-7; D possibly corresponds to TRBD1 (8 bases). The CDR3 loop spans 14 amino acids. Germline loops: CDR1 LGHDT, CDR2 YNNKEL (reference sequence). V was trimmed by 7 bases and J by 2 bases, leaving 15 bases between them. This CDR3 is CASTGGGGTYEQYF. DNA for the CDR3: TGTGCCAGCACAGGGGGCGGGGGAACCTACGAGCAGTACTTC.

There are a few counts of this clone. The V and J genes are TRBV7-9 and TRBJ2-7; TRBD2 matches at 7 bases. Germline V gene lookup returns CDR1 SEHNR and CDR2 FQNEAQ (reference sequence). The junction had 7 bases not matched to a gene; V was cut back by 6 bases and J by 8 bases. This CDR3 region has 12 residues. The CDR3 DNA is TGTGCCAGCAGTTCGCTGGGGGGGAAGCAGTACGTC. Encoded protein: CASSSLGGKQYV.

V is TRBV5-1 and J is TRBJ1-1; 10 bases are shared with TRBD1. The CDR3 is 13 amino acids. Germline V gene lookup returns CDR1 SGHRS and CDR2 YFSETQ. Trimming cost V 7 bases and J 5 bases; bases outside gene matches: 5. In DNA, the CDR3 is TGCGCCAGCTATGGACAGGGGGGTACTGAAGCTTTCTTT. It codes for CASYGQGGTEAFF.

The chain links TRBV15 to TRBJ1-5; D might be TRBD1 (5 bases). The CDR3 has 15 residues. The V end lost 7 bases, the J end lost 2 bases, and 15 bases lay between the germline ends. Germline CDR1 is LNHNV and CDR2 is YYDKDF (reference sequence). The CDR3 loop is CATKETGSGNQPQHF. The CDR3 nucleotides are TGTGCCACCAAAGAAACAGGCTCGGGCAATCAGCCCCAGCATTTT.

The genes are TRBV15 and TRBJ2-3; 7 bases map to TRBD1. Germline V gives CDR1 LNHNV, CDR2 YYDKDF (reference sequence). Trimming at V came to 1 base and at J to 1 base, leaving 5 bases not matched to a gene. This CDR3 is 16 amino acids long. CDR3 DNA: TGTGCCACCAGCAGAGGACAGGGATGGGGCACAGATACGCAGTATTTT. Residues: CATSRGQGWGTDTQYF.

Of note for this clone: Other nucleotide sequences in the sample specify the same CDR3. The CDR3 loop reads CASSPGQGPETQYF. Written as DNA, the CDR3 is TGTGCCAGCAGCCCCGGACAGGGACCGGAGACCCAGTACTTC. The chain carries TRBV11-2 and TRBJ2-5; 8 bases map to TRBD1. From germline, CDR1 is SGHAT and CDR2 FQNNGV. The CDR3 is 14 residues long. V was pared by 5 bases and J by 5 bases, with 7 bases of the junction left unmatched.

The V call is TRBV12-5, the J call TRBJ2-2; 7 bases fit TRBD2. Germline V gives CDR1 LGHNT, CDR2 FRNRAP. The V segment lost 1 base and the J segment 3 bases; nucleotides outside the gene matches: 11. The CDR3 runs to 18 residues. Here the CDR3 reads CASGLGGGRGSYTGELFF. CDR3 in DNA: TGTGCTAGTGGTTTGGGCGGCGGGAGAGGTTCTTACACCGGGGAGCTGTTTTTT.

This rearrangement joins TRBV19 to TRBJ1-2; 9 bases agree with TRBD1. V dropped 1 base and J dropped 2; count of bases not matched to a gene: 2. This CDR3 has 15 residues. Per the germline V gene, CDR1 is LNHDA and CDR2 is SQIVND (reference sequence). The DNA for the CDR3 is TGTGCCAGTAGTATAGCAGACAGGGGGAACTATGGCTACACCTTC. Residues: CASSIADRGNYGYTF.

This clone was counted only a few times. The rearrangement joins TRBV5-6 to TRBJ2-1; maybe TRBD2 (5 bases). Per germline, CDR1 SGHDT and CDR2 YYEEEE. Trimming cost V 2 bases and J 2 bases, with 14 bases left between them. The CDR3 spans 16 residues. The CDR3 DNA reads as TGTGCCAGCAGCTTATGGAATACCGGGGCCTACAATGAGCAGTTCTTC. It specifies CASSLWNTGAYNEQFF.

V is TRBV11-3 and J is TRBJ2-3, with 7 bases lining up with TRBD2. The CDR3 runs 16 residues. The ends lost 5 bases at V and 1 base at J; junction bases unmatched: 9. Germline values: CDR1 SGHNT, CDR2 YENEEA. Written as DNA, the CDR3 is TGTGCCAGCAGCCCGTCTAGCCGGGAGGGCACAGATACGCAGTATTTT. Protein sequence: CASSPSSREGTDTQYF.

V gene TRBV29-1 combines with J gene TRBJ2-1, with TRBD2 identical over 14 bases. With V trimmed by 7 bases and J by 6 bases, 8 bases remained unmatched. The CDR3 loop spans 15 amino acids. Per germline, CDR1 SQVTM and CDR2 ANQGSEA. The CDR3 protein is CSARLAGGPFNEQFF. The CDR3 nucleotides read TGCAGCGCAAGACTAGCGGGAGGGCCCTTCAATGAGCAGTTCTTC.

The V gene is TRBV30, the J gene TRBJ2-2; 10 positions match TRBD2. J was trimmed by 5 bases and V by 0 bases; bases with no gene match: 6. The CDR3 loop spans 16 amino acids. Germline V gives CDR1 GTSNPN, CDR2 SVGIG (reference sequence). The CDR3 here is CAWSVLSSGGTGELFF. CDR3 nucleotides: TGTGCCTGGAGTGTACTATCTAGCGGGGGTACCGGGGAGCTGTTTTTT. Using reference TRBV30 and TRBJ2-2 for the parts outside the CDR3, the full variable domain is SQTIHQWPATLVQPVGSPLSLECTVEGTSNPNLYWYRQAAGRGLQLLFYSVGIGQISSEVPQNLSASRPQDRQFILSSKKLLLSDSGFYLCAWSVLSSGGTGELFFGEGSRLTVL.

The CDR3 coding sequence is TGTGCCAGTTCGCAGAATATGAACACTGAAGCTTTCTTT. Residues: CASSQNMNTEAFF. V usage is TRBV12-3 or TRBV12-4 and J usage is TRBJ1-1; no definite D call. The V end lost 9 bases, the J end lost 0 bases, and 11 bases lay between the germline ends. This CDR3 is built from 13 residues.

The chain combines TRBV5-1 with TRBJ2-7, with TRBD2 matching 10 bases. The CDR3 has 14 amino acids. Losses at the gene ends were 4 bases for V and 3 bases for J; bases not matched to a gene: 4. CDR1 is SGHRS and CDR2 is YFSETQ in the germline V gene. For the CDR3, the DNA is TGCGCCAGCAGCCCCTGGACTAGCGGCTACGAGCAGTACTTC. Protein sequence: CASSPWTSGYEQYF. Together with reference TRBV5-1 and TRBJ2-7, the CDR3 gives the full variable domain: KAGVTQTPRYLIKTRGQQVTLSCSPISGHRSVSWYQQTPGQGLQFLFEYFSETQRNKGNFPGRFSGRQFSNSRSEMNVSTLELGDSALYLCASSPWTSGYEQYFGPGTRLTVT.

The rearrangement uses TRBV5-3 and TRBJ1-2; 7 bases map to TRBD1. TRBV5-3 is noted as an ORF with a role that remains uncertain. This CDR3 contains 15 residues. V trimming: 3 bases; J trimming: 3 bases; junction bases outside the gene matches: 8. CDR3 protein: CARSSAGTAYYGYTF. The CDR3, as DNA: TGTGCCAGAAGCTCAGCCGGGACAGCGTACTATGGCTACACCTTC.

The chain uses TRBV7-3 and TRBJ2-2, with D possibly TRBD2 on 6 matching bases. The CDR3 consists of 17 residues. The germline V and J ends were trimmed by 4 bases and 1 base, with 16 bases remaining between them. Germline V gives CDR1 SGHTA, CDR2 FQGTGA. CDR3 loop: CASSSRRGTLNTGELFF. The CDR3, as DNA: TGTGCCAGCAGCTCCCGGCGCGGGACCCTGAACACCGGGGAGCTGTTTTTT.

The chain carries TRBV29-1 and TRBJ2-5; 7 bases align to TRBD1. The CDR3 loop spans 15 amino acids. The junction had 8 bases not matched to a gene; V was cut back by 3 bases and J by 1 base. The germline gives CDR1 SQVTM, CDR2 ANQGSEA. CDR3 protein: CSVDRQGLVQETQYF. CDR3 bases: TGCAGCGTTGATCGACAGGGTTTAGTCCAAGAGACCCAGTACTTC.

The chain carries TRBV2 and TRBJ1-1; 8 nucleotides match TRBD1. Germline CDR1 reads SNHLY; CDR2 reads FYNNEI. J gave up 2 bases and V 6 bases, and 8 bases lay outside the gene matches. This CDR3 has 15 amino acids. CDR3 loop: CASRSSGGQNTEAFF. CDR3 DNA: TGTGCCAGCAGGAGCTCAGGGGGCCAAAACACTGAAGCTTTCTTT.

This CDR3 is CAGGGRSEAFF. The CDR3 DNA reads TGTGCCGGGGGGGGTCGTTCTGAAGCTTTCTTT. This rearrangement joins TRBV6-5 to TRBJ1-1, with TRBD1 as a possible D gene (5 bases). The germline gives CDR1 MNHEY, CDR2 SVGAGI. This CDR3 contains 11 residues. V lost 11 bases and J 6 bases, leaving 13 bases between the germline ends.

CDR3 sequence: CASSLGPDSSYEQYF. The CDR3 DNA reads TGTGCCAGCAGCTTAGGCCCAGACAGCTCCTACGAGCAGTACTTC. V is TRBV7-3 and J is TRBJ2-7, with a tentative D call TRBD1 (5 bases). Germline lookup yields CDR1 SGHTA and CDR2 FQGTGA. The CDR3 loop spans 15 amino acids. Between the trimmed V and J ends, which lost 2 bases and 0 bases, there was a span of 11 bases. Combining the CDR3 with reference TRBV7-3 and TRBJ2-7 gives the whole variable domain GAGVSQTPSNKVTEKGKYVELRCDPISGHTALYWYRQSLGQGPEFLIYFQGTGAADDSGLPNDRFFAVRPEGSVSTLKIQRTERGDSAVYLCASSLGPDSSYEQYFGPGTRLTVT.

In its sample, this clone was seen a few times. The chain recombines TRBV11-2 with TRBJ1-5; D remains unclear. This CDR3 spans 13 amino acids. The V gene lost 3 bases and the J gene lost 2 bases, with 5 bases spanning the gap. Germline-derived CDR1 and CDR2 are SGHAT and FQNNGV. This CDR3 is CASSFGGNQPQHF. The DNA of the CDR3 is TGTGCCAGCAGCTTTGGAGGCAATCAGCCCCAGCATTTT. Full variable domain (missing parts from reference TRBV11-2 and TRBJ1-5): EAGVAQSPRYKIIEKRQSVAFWCNPISGHATLYWYQQILGQGPKLLIQFQNNGVVDDSQLPKDRFSAERLKGVDSTLKIQPAKLEDSAVYLCASSFGGNQPQHFGDGTRLSIL.